Below are 20 T cell receptor beta chains sequenced from a single sample in a study of long-term antiretroviral therapy in people with HIV. This was the immunoSEQ v3.0 assay at survey level. The repertoire was sequenced with immunoSEQ multiplex PCR; TCRdb's copy has only in-frame clones and lacks some. The sample shows around 23,000 clones, roughly 80% of them seen only once. Here the sequenced sample was unsorted PBMCs, taken 2.1 years after starting antiretroviral therapy. The receptors stem from a man aged 30-40 years with HIV.

This chain links TRBV4-3 with TRBJ2-7; 10 bases match TRBD1. This CDR3 has 15 residues. After removal of 4 bases from V and 1 base from J, the junction contained 4 bases not matched to a gene. Germline V CDR1 and CDR2: LGHNA, YSLEER. The CDR3 DNA sequence: TGCGCCAGCAGCCTGGGACAGGGGAATTCCTACGAGCAGTACTTC. This encodes CASSLGQGNSYEQYF.

The V call is TRBV5-1, the J call TRBJ1-5; D call uncertain. Trimming cost V 1 base and J 6 bases, with 14 bases left between them. There are 15 residues in the CDR3. The germline CDR1 and CDR2 sequences are SGHRS and YFSETQ. In DNA, the CDR3 is TGCGCCAGCAGCTTGTTGTCAGGACCTTCTCAGCCCCAGCATTTT. The encoded protein is CASSLLSGPSQPQHF.

The chain carries TRBV2 and TRBJ2-7, with 7 positions matching TRBD1. Germline V lookup: CDR1 SNHLY, CDR2 FYNNEI. This CDR3 has 14 residues. Losses at the gene ends were 5 bases for V and 0 bases for J; bases not matched to a gene: 4. The CDR3 region has the DNA TGTGCCAGCAGTTCCGGGACAGCCTCCTACGAGCAGTACTTC. Its translation: CASSSGTASYEQYF. Full variable domain (remainder filled in from reference TRBV2 and TRBJ2-7): EPEVTQTPSHQVTQMGQEVILRCVPISNHLYFYWYRQILGQKVEFLVSFYNNEISEKSEIFDDQFSVERPDGSNFTLKIRSTKLEDSAMYFCASSSGTASYEQYFGPGTRLTVT.

The chain couples TRBV6-5 to TRBJ1-1; weak D call: TRBD1 (6 bases). This CDR3 has 12 amino acids. V dropped 3 bases and J dropped 6 bases, with 8 bases sitting between them. The germline gives CDR1 MNHEY, CDR2 SVGAGI. As DNA, the CDR3 is TGTGCCAGCAGTTATACAGGGTCTGAAGCTTTCTTT. Protein: CASSYTGSEAFF.

This chain connects TRBV5-6 to TRBJ2-5; 9 nucleotides match TRBD2. Germline-derived CDR1 and CDR2 are SGHDT and YYEEEE. The CDR3 runs to 15 residues. V shed 2 bases, J shed 2 bases, and the junction held 4 bases outside the gene matches. The CDR3 sequence is CASSFGLAGQETQYF. The CDR3 coding sequence is TGTGCCAGCAGCTTTGGGCTAGCGGGGCAAGAGACCCAGTACTTC.

This clone was observed a single time. V and J are TRBV29-1 and TRBJ1-2; tentatively, D is TRBD1 (6 bases). This CDR3 contains 13 residues. The germline CDR1 and CDR2 sequences are SQVTM and ANQGSEA. Trimming took off 6 bases at V and 0 bases at J, with 11 bases between the two ends. The CDR3 DNA is TGCAGCGTGCTGACAGGAGCTAACTATGGCTACACCTTC. Encoded protein: CSVLTGANYGYTF.

The chain carries TRBV9 and TRBJ2-5, with D perhaps TRBD2 (6 bases). The germline CDR1 and CDR2 sequences are SGDLS and YYNGEE. The ends were cut back, 0 bases at V and 4 bases at J, with 7 bases in the middle. The CDR3 covers 13 residues. The CDR3 region has the DNA TGTGCCAGCAGCGTAGGGGGAGGAGAGACCCAGTACTTC. It specifies CASSVGGGETQYF.

The chain joins TRBV4-3 to TRBJ1-2, with 8 positions matching TRBD1. The CDR3 has 14 residues. V lost 4 bases, J lost 5 bases, and 6 bases stayed unmatched. Per the germline V gene, CDR1 is LGHNA and CDR2 is YSLEER. The DNA for the CDR3 is TGCGCCAGCAGCCCCGGACAGGGCATATATGGCTACACCTTC. It codes for CASSPGQGIYGYTF.

The chain employs TRBV25-1 and TRBJ2-2, with TRBD2 identical over 7 bases. CDR1 and CDR2 from the germline V gene are MGHDK and SYGVNS. This CDR3 has 14 residues. The trim removed 8 bases at V and 0 bases at J, leaving 3 bases unmatched. CDR3 sequence: CASGGTTNTGELFF. For the CDR3, the DNA is TGTGCCAGCGGCGGGACTACGAACACCGGGGAGCTGTTTTTT.

This clone was seen a handful of times. The chain is built from TRBV6-6 and TRBJ1-2; D is possibly TRBD1 (6 bases). The germline gives CDR1 MNHNY, CDR2 SVGAGI (reference sequence). V lost 7 bases to trimming and J lost 7 bases, with 13 bases between them. The CDR3 has 12 residues. CDR3 in amino acids: CASTYGGLGYTF. The DNA for the CDR3 is TGTGCCAGCACCTACGGGGGGCTTGGCTACACCTTC.

This chain links TRBV10-3 with TRBJ2-3; possibly TRBD2 for D (5 bases). Deletions cut 2 bases from V and 1 base from J, with 7 bases between. The CDR3 extends over 14 amino acids. The germline V gene encodes CDR1 ENHRY and CDR2 SYGVKD. The chain's CDR3 is CAISEEGRTDTQYF. CDR3 nucleotide sequence: TGTGCCATCAGTGAGGAGGGCCGCACAGATACGCAGTATTTT.

The V and J genes are TRBV27 and TRBJ2-3; D uncertain. CDR3 length: 16 amino acids. CDR1 MNHEY and CDR2 SMNVEV come from the germline V gene (reference sequence). Deletions cut 5 bases from V and 2 bases from J, with 17 bases between. Here the CDR3 DNA reads TGTGCCAGCAGTCCGACGGACGGGTTAGACACAGATACGCAGTATTTT. This translates into CASSPTDGLDTDTQYF.

This clone appeared a few times. The chain uses TRBV5-5 and TRBJ1-6; tentative D call: TRBD1 (5 bases). The germline CDR1 and CDR2 sequences are SGHKS and YYEKEE (reference sequence). V was cut by 4 bases and J by 2 bases, with 10 bases left in between. The CDR3 length is 15 residues. In DNA form, the CDR3 reads TGTGCCAGCAGCCGGGACTTCACCTATAATTCACCCCTCCACTTT. Amino acid sequence: CASSRDFTYNSPLHF.

The chain is built from TRBV7-9 and TRBJ2-5; the D gene is possibly TRBD2 (5 bases). Trimming stripped 0 bases from V and 5 bases from J, with 19 bases between. The germline CDR1 and CDR2 sequences are SEHNR and FQNEAQ (reference sequence). CDR3 size: 17 residues. This CDR3 reads CASSLAAFTRPGETQYF. The CDR3 DNA is TGTGCCAGCAGCTTAGCGGCCTTCACTAGGCCGGGGGAGACCCAGTACTTC.

The rearrangement links TRBV11-2 to TRBJ2-7; D might be TRBD1 (6 bases). The V gene's germline CDR1 is SGHAT and CDR2 FQNNGV. The CDR3 runs to 14 residues. The V gene lost 6 bases and the J gene lost 3 bases, with 15 bases spanning the gap. The CDR3 is CASRSIPQGYEQYF. In nucleotides, the CDR3 is TGTGCCAGCAGATCCATCCCACAGGGCTACGAGCAGTACTTC. Full variable domain (missing parts from reference TRBV11-2 and TRBJ2-7): EAGVAQSPRYKIIEKRQSVAFWCNPISGHATLYWYQQILGQGPKLLIQFQNNGVVDDSQLPKDRFSAERLKGVDSTLKIQPAKLEDSAVYLCASRSIPQGYEQYFGPGTRLTVT.

The V gene is TRBV7-9, the J gene TRBJ1-1; D is perhaps TRBD1 (5 bases). The V end was cut by 1 base, the J end by 5 bases, with 14 bases between. CDR1 is SEHNR and CDR2 is FQNEAQ in the germline V gene (reference sequence). The CDR3 runs 15 residues. In DNA, the CDR3 is TGTGCCAGCAGCTTAGTGCAGGGAAGTAGGACTGAAGCTTTCTTT. This gives the protein CASSLVQGSRTEAFF. Full variable domain (missing parts from reference TRBV7-9 and TRBJ1-1): DTGVSQNPRHKITKRGQNVTFRCDPISEHNRLYWYRQTLGQGPEFLTYFQNEAQLEKSRLLSDRFSAERPKGSFSTLEIQRTEQGDSAMYLCASSLVQGSRTEAFFGQGTRLTVV.

The genes are TRBV5-1 and TRBJ2-5; 10 bases fit TRBD1. This CDR3 is 15 amino acids long. With V trimmed by 4 bases and J by 5 bases, 8 bases remained unmatched. The V gene's germline CDR1 is SGHRS and CDR2 YFSETQ. The DNA for the CDR3 is TGCGCCAGCAGCCGACGACAGGGGGCGTGGGAGACCCAGTACTTC. Translated, it gives CASSRRQGAWETQYF. The whole variable domain, filled in from reference TRBV5-1 and TRBJ2-5, reads KAGVTQTPRYLIKTRGQQVTLSCSPISGHRSVSWYQQTPGQGLQFLFEYFSETQRNKGNFPGRFSGRQFSNSRSEMNVSTLELGDSALYLCASSRRQGAWETQYFGPGTRLLVL.

A single count supports this clone. The same CDR3 can be traced to other DNA sequences in this sample. This chain links TRBV27 with TRBJ2-2, with D maybe TRBD2 (6 bases). The CDR3 extends over 14 amino acids. The germline V and J ends were trimmed by 1 base and 4 bases, with 7 bases remaining between them. Germline V gene sequence: CDR1 MNHEY, CDR2 SMNVEV (reference sequence). This CDR3 is CASSLFGGTGELFF. The CDR3 DNA reads as TGTGCCAGCAGTTTATTCGGGGGCACCGGGGAGCTGTTTTTT.

CDR3: CASSFLAGGATDTQYF. As DNA, the CDR3 is TGTGCCAGCAGCTTTTTAGCGGGAGGCGCCACAGATACGCAGTATTTT. V usage is TRBV7-9 and J usage is TRBJ2-3, with 10 bases lining up with TRBD2. The trim removed 3 bases at V and 2 bases at J, leaving 5 bases unmatched. The CDR3 covers 16 residues. Germline CDR1 and CDR2: SEHNR and FQNEAQ (reference sequence).

J is TRBJ2-7 and V is TRBV27, with 8 bases identical to TRBD1. The junction had 5 bases not matched to a gene; V was cut back by 0 bases and J by 7 bases. The CDR3 length is 14 residues. CDR1 is MNHEY and CDR2 is SMNVEV in the germline V gene (reference sequence). CDR3 residues: CASSLSWTGKEQYF. DNA for the CDR3: TGTGCCAGCAGTTTATCGTGGACAGGGAAAGAGCAGTACTTC.